This passage covers 7 T cell receptor beta chains from one sample sequenced in a study of cytomegalovirus exposure and HLA in healthy donors (dated by TCRdb to 2016 to 2017). The library was built by means of the immunoSEQ multiplex PCR assay. TCRdb took over this immuneACCESS table, retaining in-frame rearrangements with V and J assigned. Such tables are incomplete; in checked studies, under half of the missing clones stem from an unresolved V gene, and the remainder is unexplained. This sample has over 200,000 clones in its table, and around 88% of those were observed once. The ten largest make up about 2.7% of the sample. Material: PBMCs. Receptors were obtained from a young woman in good health and CMV-seronegative.

The chain links TRBV11-2 to TRBJ2-1; TRBD2 matches 13 bases. The CDR3 loop spans 15 amino acids. The V segment lost 8 bases and the J segment 10 bases; nucleotides outside the gene matches: 11. Germline values: CDR1 SGHAT, CDR2 FQNNGV. The CDR3 is CASEKGLAGTSEQFF. The CDR3 coding sequence is TGTGCCAGCGAAAAGGGACTAGCGGGGACATCGGAGCAGTTCTTC.

V usage is TRBV4-1 and J usage is TRBJ2-7; D is perhaps TRBD2 (6 bases). Germline V gives CDR1 MGHRA, CDR2 YSYEKL. This CDR3 has 15 residues. The V gene lost 1 base and the J gene lost 3 bases, with 13 bases spanning the gap. The DNA of the CDR3 is TGCGCCAGCAGCCAAGGTTTGCGGGGCATCTACGAGCAGTACTTC. Translating gives CASSQGLRGIYEQYF.

The V call is TRBV10-3, the J call TRBJ1-1; TRBD1 matches 9 bases. V gave up 6 bases and J gave up 3 bases; unmatched junction bases: 8. The CDR3 is 15 amino acids. Germline values: CDR1 ENHRY, CDR2 SYGVKD. In nucleotides, the CDR3 is TGTGCCATCAGCCCGGGACAGGGAATCTACACTGAAGCTTTCTTT. It is translated as CAISPGQGIYTEAFF.

The J gene is TRBJ1-1, the V gene TRBV7-9, with D perhaps matching TRBD1 (6 bases). Deletions cut 6 bases from V and 5 bases from J, with 13 bases between. The CDR3 length is 13 residues. The germline CDR1 and CDR2 sequences are SEHNR and FQNEAQ (reference sequence). CDR3 residues: CASRVSRGTEAFF. As DNA, the CDR3 is TGTGCCAGCAGAGTTAGCAGGGGAACTGAAGCTTTCTTT.

V gene TRBV4-2 combines with J gene TRBJ2-7; D uncertain. V was trimmed by 0 bases and J by 3 bases, leaving 12 bases between them. From germline, CDR1 is LGHNA and CDR2 YNFKEQ. This CDR3 is 15 amino acids long. The CDR3 sequence: CASSQDLRGNYEQYF. In DNA form, the CDR3 reads TGTGCCAGCAGCCAAGATCTGCGAGGCAACTACGAGCAGTACTTC.

This clone was detected a few times. The chain joins TRBV18 to TRBJ1-1; TRBD1 matches at 7 bases. Germline trimming cut 6 bases from V and 1 base from J; bases unmatched to any gene: 5. CDR1 is KGHSH and CDR2 is LQKENI in the germline V gene. This CDR3 has 14 amino acids. This CDR3 is CASSRQGTNTEAFF. The CDR3 bases are TGTGCCAGCTCCCGACAGGGTACGAACACTGAAGCTTTCTTT.

This clone has only a few counts. The rearrangement links TRBV7-9 to TRBJ1-2; 7 bases match TRBD1. The CDR3 has 15 amino acids. CDR1 and CDR2 (germline): SEHNR, FQNEAQ (reference sequence). J gave up 4 bases and V 6 bases, and 11 bases lay outside the gene matches. Here the CDR3 reads CASRDRDSRLYGYTF. In DNA form, the CDR3 reads TGTGCCAGCAGGGACCGGGACAGCAGGCTCTATGGCTACACCTTC. Variable domain in full (rest from reference TRBV7-9 and TRBJ1-2): DTGVSQNPRHKITKRGQNVTFRCDPISEHNRLYWYRQTLGQGPEFLTYFQNEAQLEKSRLLSDRFSAERPKGSFSTLEIQRTEQGDSAMYLCASRDRDSRLYGYTFGSGTRLTVV.